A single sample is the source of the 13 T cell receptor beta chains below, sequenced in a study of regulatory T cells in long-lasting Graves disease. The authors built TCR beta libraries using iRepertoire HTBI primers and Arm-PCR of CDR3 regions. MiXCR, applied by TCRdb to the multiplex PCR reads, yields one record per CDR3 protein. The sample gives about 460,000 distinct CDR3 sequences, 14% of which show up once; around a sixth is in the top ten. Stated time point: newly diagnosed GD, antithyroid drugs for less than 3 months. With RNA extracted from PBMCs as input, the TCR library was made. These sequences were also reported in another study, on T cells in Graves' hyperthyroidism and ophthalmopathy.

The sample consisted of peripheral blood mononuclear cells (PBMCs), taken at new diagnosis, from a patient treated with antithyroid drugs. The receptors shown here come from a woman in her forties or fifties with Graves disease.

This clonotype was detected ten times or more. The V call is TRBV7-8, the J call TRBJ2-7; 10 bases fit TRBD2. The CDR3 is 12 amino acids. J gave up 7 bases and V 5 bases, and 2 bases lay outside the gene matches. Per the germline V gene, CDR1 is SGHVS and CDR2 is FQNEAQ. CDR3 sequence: CASSKLAGEQYF. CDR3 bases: TGTGCCAGCAGCAAACTAGCGGGGGAGCAGTACTTC.

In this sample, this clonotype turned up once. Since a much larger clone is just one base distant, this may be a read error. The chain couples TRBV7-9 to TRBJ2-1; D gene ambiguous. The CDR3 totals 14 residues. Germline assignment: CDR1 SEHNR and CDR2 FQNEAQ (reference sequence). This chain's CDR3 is CANSFLGPINEQFF. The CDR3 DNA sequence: TGTGCCAACAGCTTCCTAGGGCCCATCAATGAGCAGTTCTTC.

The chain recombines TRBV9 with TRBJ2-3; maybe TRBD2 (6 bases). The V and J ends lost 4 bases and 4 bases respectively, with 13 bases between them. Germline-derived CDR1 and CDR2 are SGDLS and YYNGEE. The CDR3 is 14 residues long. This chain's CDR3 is CASSLRLVSDTQYF. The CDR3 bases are TGTGCCAGCAGCCTTCGACTAGTTTCAGATACGCAGTATTTT. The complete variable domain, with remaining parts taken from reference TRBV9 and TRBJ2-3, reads DSGVTQTPKHLITATGQRVTLRCSPRSGDLSVYWYQQSLDQGLQFLIQYYNGEERAKGNILERFSAQQFPDLHSELNLSSLELGDSALYFCASSLRLVSDTQYFGPGTRLTVL.

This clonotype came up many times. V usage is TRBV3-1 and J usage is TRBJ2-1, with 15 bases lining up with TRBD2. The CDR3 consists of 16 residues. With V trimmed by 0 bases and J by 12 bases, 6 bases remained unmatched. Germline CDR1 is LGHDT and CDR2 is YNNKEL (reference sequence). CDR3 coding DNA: TGTGCCAGCAGCCAAGAGGTTGGACTAGCGGGAGGGCCGCAGTTCTTC. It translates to CASSQEVGLAGGPQFF.

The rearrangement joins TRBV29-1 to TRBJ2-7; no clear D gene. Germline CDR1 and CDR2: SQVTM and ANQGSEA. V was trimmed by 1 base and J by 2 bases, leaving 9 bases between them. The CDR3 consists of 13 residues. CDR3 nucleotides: TGCAGCGTTGAAGGAGCTAGTGCCTACGAGCAGTACTTC. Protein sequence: CSVEGASAYEQYF.

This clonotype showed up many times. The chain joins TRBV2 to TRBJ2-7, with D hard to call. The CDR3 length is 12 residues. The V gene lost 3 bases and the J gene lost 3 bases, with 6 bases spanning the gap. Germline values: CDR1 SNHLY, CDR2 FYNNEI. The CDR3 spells CASSDDRYEQYF. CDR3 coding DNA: TGTGCCAGCAGTGATGATCGCTACGAGCAGTACTTC.

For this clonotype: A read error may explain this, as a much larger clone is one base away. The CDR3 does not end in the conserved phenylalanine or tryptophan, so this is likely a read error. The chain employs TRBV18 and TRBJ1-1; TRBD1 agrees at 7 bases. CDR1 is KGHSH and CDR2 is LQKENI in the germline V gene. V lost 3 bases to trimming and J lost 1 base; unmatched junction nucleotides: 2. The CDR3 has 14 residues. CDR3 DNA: TGTGCCAGCTCACCGGGACAGTGGAACACTGAAGCTTTCTCT. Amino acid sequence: CASSPGQWNTEAFS.

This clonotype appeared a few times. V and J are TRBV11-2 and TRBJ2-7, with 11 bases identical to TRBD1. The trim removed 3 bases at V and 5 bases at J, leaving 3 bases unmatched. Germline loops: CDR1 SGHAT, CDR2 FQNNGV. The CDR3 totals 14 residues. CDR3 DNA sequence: TGTGCCAGCAGCTTCAGGACAGGGGGCCACGAGCAGTACTTC. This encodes CASSFRTGGHEQYF.

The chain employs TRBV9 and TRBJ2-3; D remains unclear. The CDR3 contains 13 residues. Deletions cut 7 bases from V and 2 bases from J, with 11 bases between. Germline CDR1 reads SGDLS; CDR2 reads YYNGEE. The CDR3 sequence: CASGAPVTDTQYF. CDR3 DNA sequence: TGTGCCAGCGGTGCCCCTGTCACAGATACGCAGTATTTT.

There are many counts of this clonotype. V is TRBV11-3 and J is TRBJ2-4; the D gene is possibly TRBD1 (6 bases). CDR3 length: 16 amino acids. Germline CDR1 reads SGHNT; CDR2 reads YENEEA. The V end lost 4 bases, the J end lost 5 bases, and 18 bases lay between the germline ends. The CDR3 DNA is TGTGCCAGCAGCTCCGAGCGAGGGGACAAGGAAAACATTCAGTACTTC. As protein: CASSSERGDKENIQYF. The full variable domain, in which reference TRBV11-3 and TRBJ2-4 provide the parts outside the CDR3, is EAGVVQSPRYKIIEKKQPVAFWCNPISGHNTLYWYLQNLGQGPELLIRYENEEAVDDSQLPKDRFSAERLKGVDSTLKIQPAELGDSAVYLCASSSERGDKENIQYFGAGTRLSVL.

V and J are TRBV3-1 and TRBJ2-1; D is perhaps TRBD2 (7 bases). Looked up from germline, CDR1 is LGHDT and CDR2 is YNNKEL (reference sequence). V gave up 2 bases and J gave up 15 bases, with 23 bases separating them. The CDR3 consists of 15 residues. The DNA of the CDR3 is TGTGCCAGCAGCCAAATTTCGGGGGGCGGGGGAAGGGCGTTCTTC. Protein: CASSQISGGGGRAFF.

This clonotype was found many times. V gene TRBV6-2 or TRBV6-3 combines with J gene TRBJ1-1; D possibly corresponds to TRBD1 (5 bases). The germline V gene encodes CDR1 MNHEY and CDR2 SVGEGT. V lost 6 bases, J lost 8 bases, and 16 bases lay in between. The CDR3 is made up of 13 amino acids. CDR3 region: CASSRGPSGEAFF. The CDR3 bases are TGTGCCAGCAGCCGGGGACCTTCTGGGGAAGCTTTCTTT.

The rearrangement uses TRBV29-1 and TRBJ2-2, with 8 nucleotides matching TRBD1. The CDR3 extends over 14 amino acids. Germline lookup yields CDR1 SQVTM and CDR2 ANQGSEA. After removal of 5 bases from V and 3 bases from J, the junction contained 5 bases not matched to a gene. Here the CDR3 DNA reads TGCAGCGTTCGACAGGGGCCATACACCGGGGAGCTGTTTTTT. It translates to CSVRQGPYTGELFF.